Sequencing of this TCR beta chain was carried out in a study of blood T cells in healthy people across ages. Points from the study as a whole: Estimates based on one million T cells were treated as lower bounds. Age showed a roughly linear inverse relationship with TCR beta diversity per million T cells.

CDR3 length: 14 amino acids. The V gene's germline CDR1 is MDHEN and CDR2 SYDVKM. Trimming took 2 bases from V and 3 from J, leaving 10 bases between them. Each sample used at least 6.5 million PBMCs. In regard to this clonotype: The antigen remains undetermined.

Next came a second PCR, run for roughly 7 to 12 cycles, which used a sample-barcoded 5' primer along with a J-beta primer mix. TCRdb recomputed calls from the 5' RACE reads with MiXCR, one row per CDR3 protein. The data show roughly 1,300,000 distinct CDR3 sequences, approximately 59% seen once. The chain links TRBV28 to TRBJ2-5; no firm D call. The receptor was isolated from a man aged 18 to 29 in good health. Source material: blood. The DNA for the CDR3 is TGTGCCAGCAGTTTAAGATCGCTAAAAGAGACCCAGTACTTC. Encoded protein: CASSLRSLKETQYF.